The rows below give T cell receptor beta chains drawn from one sample of a study of T cells after yellow fever vaccination. TCRdb redid the calling of the 5' RACE reads with MiXCR, one entry per CDR3 protein. The sample holds 340,000 or so distinct CDR3 sequences, under 15% seen once. Here the sequenced sample was CD4+ T cells sorted from PBMCs, taken 15 days after the yellow fever booster vaccination. The receptors shown here come from a man between 18 and 35 years old who received the YFV17D yellow fever vaccine. CDR3s include the opening cysteine and the closing phenylalanine or tryptophan. Each record gives: D gene, clone size, J gene, V gene, CDR3 DNA, CDR3 protein. The D gene is left open where the match is weak. The size of a clone is reported for some rows only, either as once, few or many, or as a class for expanded clones.

.	many	TRBJ2-3	TRBV9	TGTGCCAGCAGCGTCAGAGGGCCTCGATCAGATACGCAGTATTTT	CASSVRGPRSDTQYF
.	many	TRBJ1-1	TRBV10-3	TGTGCCATCAGTGAAAAAGGGGCGAACACTGAAGCTTTCTTT	CAISEKGANTEAFF
TRBD2	many	TRBJ2-3	TRBV27	TGTGCCAGCAGTTTCGGGGTAGCGGGGGGATTCGGTACGCAGTATTTT	CASSFGVAGGFGTQYF
.	.	TRBJ2-2	TRBV6-2/TRBV6-3	TGTGCCAGCAGTCCTCAGTTACCCGGGGAGCTGTTTTTT	CASSPQLPGELFF
.	many	TRBJ1-2	TRBV29-1	TGCAGCGTTACCGCAGGGAGTGGCTACACCTTC	CSVTAGSGYTF
TRBD1	few	TRBJ2-7	TRBV12-3/TRBV12-4	TGTGCCAGCAGTTTGACTCAGGGGGCCCACGAGCAGTACTTC	CASSLTQGAHEQYF
.	.	TRBJ1-5	TRBV15	TGTGCCACCAGTAGAGGTCTCGTCGGAGGCTATCAGCCCGAGCATTTT	CATSRGLVGGYQPEHF
TRBD1	.	TRBJ2-5	TRBV4-3	TGCGCCAGCAGCCAAGTATTCGGGACAGGGGGAGAGACCCAGTACTTC	CASSQVFGTGGETQYF
TRBD1	few	TRBJ1-1	TRBV4-1	TGCGCCAGCAGCCAAGAAGGCAGGGGGCGGAACACTGAAGCTTTCTTT	CASSQEGRGRNTEAFF
.	.	TRBJ2-6	TRBV6-5	TGTGCCAGCAGTTACGGTTCAGGATACCACTCTGGGGCCAACGTCCTGACTTTC	CASSYGSGYHSGANVLTF
.	.	TRBJ1-4	TRBV7-2	TGTGCCAGCAGCCCGAGGGGTGTACCCGTGGGTGAAAAACTGTTTTTT	CASSPRGVPVGEKLFF
TRBD1	.	TRBJ1-2	TRBV4-1	TGCGCCAGCAGCCAACTTCCGGGACAGGGATCCCCTAACTATGGCTACACCTTC	CASSQLPGQGSPNYGYTF
.	few	TRBJ2-1	TRBV7-2	TGTGCCAGCAGTTTTGACAGGAGAGTAGTTGAGCAGTTCTTC	CASSFDRRVVEQFF
.	many	TRBJ1-4	TRBV18	TGTGCCAGCTCCCAGGAGCAGACAGGACTGTTTTTT	CASSQEQTGLFF
.	.	TRBJ1-3	TRBV6-5	TGTGCCAGCAGCCCTCGACCTTACTCTGGAAACACCATATATTTT	CASSPRPYSGNTIYF
TRBD2	.	TRBJ2-2	TRBV28	TGTGCCACGGGACTAGCTGCTACGAACACCGGGGAGCTGTTTTTT	CATGLAATNTGELFF
TRBD1	few	TRBJ2-4	TRBV7-9	TGTGCCAGCAGCTTGGGACAGGGGCTGTCGGGGGACATTCAGTACTTC	CASSLGQGLSGDIQYF
.	few	TRBJ1-1	TRBV20-1	TGCAGTGCTAGAGGAATTGAGGGGGGATCGGAAGCTTTCTTT	CSARGIEGGSEAFF
TRBD1	many	TRBJ1-3	TRBV19	TGTGCCAGTAGTATCCAGGGGGACGGAAACACCATATATTTT	CASSIQGDGNTIYF
.	many	TRBJ2-5	TRBV12-3/TRBV12-4	TGTGCCAGCAGTTCCCCTATGGAGACCCAGTACTTC	CASSSPMETQYF